The next 16 T cell receptor beta chains were all read from a single sample in a study of CD8 T cells in ankylosing spondylitis. From the 5' RACE reads, TCRdb called clonotypes with MiXCR, one entry per CDR3 protein. The sample includes fewer than 200,000 distinct CDR3 sequences, about 17% of them seen just once. The sequencing sample was made of blood, either unsorted or a sorted T cell fraction (not recorded which). These TCRs come from a male donor with ankylosing spondylitis or in good health (not recorded which).

In its sample, this clonotype was seen many times. The CDR3 region is CASSESGTYEQYF. CDR3 coding DNA: TGCGCCAGCAGTGAGTCGGGGACCTACGAGCAGTACTTC. This sequence joins TRBV10-1 and TRBJ2-7, with D unresolved. The CDR3 spans 13 residues. Germline V CDR1 and CDR2: WNHNN, SYGVQD (reference sequence). V was clipped by 0 bases and J by 2 bases, with 5 bases between them.

This clonotype was detected many times. The rearrangement joins TRBV19 to TRBJ1-1, with 8 bases fitting TRBD1. The CDR3 totals 13 residues. Germline lookup yields CDR1 LNHDA and CDR2 SQIVND (reference sequence). V was clipped by 4 bases and J by 4 bases; unmatched bases: 2. The CDR3 sequence is CASSTTGGTEAFF. The CDR3 nucleotides are TGTGCCAGTAGTACAACAGGGGGCACTGAAGCTTTCTTT.

This clonotype was detected a few times. The rearrangement links TRBV5-1 to TRBJ2-5, with D tentatively TRBD1 (6 bases). There are 15 residues in the CDR3. Trimming left V 0 bases short and J 7 bases short, with 16 bases between. The germline CDR1 and CDR2 sequences are SGHRS and YFSETQ. The CDR3 sequence is CASSLVGTQPRTQYF. The CDR3 DNA is TGCGCCAGCAGCTTGGTCGGGACACAGCCCAGGACCCAGTACTTC. Full variable domain (rest looked up from reference TRBV5-1 and TRBJ2-5): KAGVTQTPRYLIKTRGQQVTLSCSPISGHRSVSWYQQTPGQGLQFLFEYFSETQRNKGNFPGRFSGRQFSNSRSEMNVSTLELGDSALYLCASSLVGTQPRTQYFGPGTRLLVL.

V and J are TRBV28 and TRBJ1-1, with no clear D. CDR1 and CDR2 (germline): MDHEN, SYDVKM. The germline V and J ends were trimmed by 3 bases and 8 bases, with 10 bases remaining between them. This CDR3 has 12 amino acids. Here the CDR3 DNA reads TGTGCCAGCAGTTTTAGCCGCAGGGAAGCTTTCTTT. Translating gives CASSFSRREAFF.

This clonotype was seen many times. The chain has TRBV19 and TRBJ2-7; D perhaps matches TRBD1 (6 bases). Per germline, CDR1 LNHDA and CDR2 SQIVND (reference sequence). CDR3 size: 13 residues. With 5 bases removed from V and 7 bases from J, the gap between germline ends came to 15 bases. CDR3 sequence reads: CASSLGHSPEQYF. The CDR3 DNA is TGTGCCAGTAGTTTGGGACACTCACCTGAGCAGTACTTC.

There are many counts of this clonotype. The rearrangement uses TRBV6-1 and TRBJ1-1; possible D gene TRBD1, 5 bases. There are 16 residues in the CDR3. Germline CDR1 reads MNHNS; CDR2 reads SASEGT. V gave up 6 bases and J gave up 1 base, with 18 bases separating them. This chain's CDR3 is CASSPFRQPRNTEAFF. DNA for the CDR3: TGTGCCAGCAGCCCCTTTAGACAGCCTAGGAACACTGAAGCTTTCTTT.

Many counts were recorded for this clonotype. The chain joins TRBV5-1 to TRBJ1-4; TRBD1 aligns across 7 bases. Unmatched junction bases numbered 6, after V lost 2 bases and J lost 5 bases. The CDR3 is made up of 15 amino acids. Germline V gene sequence: CDR1 SGHRS, CDR2 YFSETQ. The CDR3 loop reads CASSFSGTENEKLFF. The CDR3 DNA follows: TGCGCCAGCAGCTTCTCCGGGACAGAGAATGAAAAACTGTTTTTT.

This clonotype was counted between two and nine times. V gene TRBV5-1 combines with J gene TRBJ2-3; 8 bases fit TRBD1. The CDR3 covers 18 residues. Looked up from germline, CDR1 is SGHRS and CDR2 is YFSETQ. J was trimmed by 1 base and V by 2 bases; bases with no gene match: 12. In nucleotides, the CDR3 is TGCGCCAGCAGCTTAGGCGGACAGGGCGCCGGTGGCACAGATACGCAGTATTTT. Amino acids: CASSLGGQGAGGTDTQYF.

This clonotype has a count of ten or more. The V call is TRBV12-3 or TRBV12-4, the J call TRBJ2-5; 8 bases agree with TRBD2. Losses at the gene ends were 4 bases for V and 5 bases for J; bases not matched to a gene: 6. The CDR3 contains 14 residues. CDR3 in DNA: TGTGCCAGCAGTTGGGCTAGCGGGTCCGAGACCCAGTACTTC. Encoded protein: CASSWASGSETQYF.

This clonotype was detected ten times or more. The chain recombines TRBV28 with TRBJ2-7; D unclear. This CDR3 comprises 12 residues. Trimming cost V 3 bases and J 0 bases, with 3 bases left between them. CDR1 is MDHEN and CDR2 is SYDVKM in the germline V gene. The CDR3 spells CASSFSSYEQYF. The CDR3 region has the DNA TGTGCCAGCAGTTTCAGCTCCTACGAGCAGTACTTC.

This clonotype was recorded many times. The chain links TRBV5-1 to TRBJ2-2, with 8 bases aligning to TRBD1. CDR1 SGHRS and CDR2 YFSETQ come from the germline V gene. This CDR3 is 15 amino acids long. V was pared by 1 base and J by 5 bases, with 4 bases of the junction left unmatched. CDR3 DNA sequence: TGCGCCAGCAGCTTGTCAGGGGGCGAGACCGGGGAGCTGTTTTTT. Its translation is CASSLSGGETGELFF.

The chain is built from TRBV19 and TRBJ2-1, with D tentatively TRBD2 (7 bases). Germline V gene sequence: CDR1 LNHDA, CDR2 SQIVND (reference sequence). The V end lost 5 bases, the J end lost 1 base, and 18 bases lay between the germline ends. The CDR3 runs 17 residues. The CDR3 protein is CASSLAWRGRSYNEQFF. As DNA, the CDR3 is TGTGCCAGTAGTTTGGCTTGGCGGGGGCGGTCCTACAATGAGCAGTTCTTC.

At least ten counts were recorded for this clonotype. The V call is TRBV20-1, the J call TRBJ2-7, with D perhaps matching TRBD2 (7 bases). This CDR3 comprises 15 residues. Trimming removed 5 bases at V and 9 bases at J, with 26 bases between. CDR1 is DFQATT and CDR2 is SNEGSKA in the germline V gene (reference sequence). The CDR3 is CSAQNPVAEGEGQYF. CDR3 nucleotides: TGCAGTGCTCAGAACCCTGTAGCGGAGGGGGAGGGGCAGTACTTC.

This clonotype was detected a few times. The germline gene is not matched at one end of the junction; a read error may be the cause. V and J are TRBV4-2 and TRBJ1-2; D is perhaps TRBD1 (5 bases). The CDR3 is 16 residues long. Looked up from germline, CDR1 is LGHNA and CDR2 is YNFKEQ. CDR3 coding DNA: TGTGCCAGCAGCCAAGAGTGGGGCAGCCTGGGCTATGGCTACACCTTT. It translates to CASSQEWGSLGYGYTF.

This clonotype was recorded a few times. V usage is TRBV12-3 or TRBV12-4 and J usage is TRBJ1-2; 8 bases agree with TRBD1. CDR3 size: 15 residues. Germline trimming cut 5 bases from V and 8 bases from J; bases unmatched to any gene: 13. The CDR3 reads CASSTGGQGGSGYTF. The CDR3 DNA reads as TGTGCCAGCAGTACAGGAGGACAGGGAGGTAGCGGCTACACCTTC.

This clonotype was observed a handful of times. This sequence joins TRBV28 and TRBJ2-7; 8 bases match TRBD2. Looked up from germline, CDR1 is MDHEN and CDR2 is SYDVKM. The CDR3 runs to 15 residues. Trimming cost V 6 bases and J 4 bases; bases outside gene matches: 11. The DNA for the CDR3 is TGTGCCAGCAGCCCCTCCGGGACTAGTACGTACGAGCAGTACTTC. Protein sequence: CASSPSGTSTYEQYF.